Sequencing of this TCR beta chain was carried out in a study of T cells in Graves' hyperthyroidism and ophthalmopathy. Participants, patients aged 18 to 65, had newly diagnosed hyperthyroidism with a duration under 2 months. Amplification of TCR beta CDR3 regions was performed using RNA transcripts as template. The study used the HTBI primer set for a first-round RT-PCR of the TCR CDR3. MiXCR, applied by TCRdb to the multiplex PCR reads, yields one record per CDR3 protein. The repertoire consists of more than 40,000 distinct CDR3 sequences, with about 52% occurring once and the leading ten covering 30% to 35%. This clonotype appeared many times. The V end was cut by 0 bases, the J end by 7 bases, with 22 bases between. Germline-derived CDR1 and CDR2 are SGHNT and YYREEE (reference sequence). The CDR3 spans 18 residues.

The chain carries TRBV5-4 and TRBJ1-4; tentative D call: TRBD1 (5 bases). The TCR was taken from a woman between 50 and 59 years old with Graves' hyperthyroidism. The sample comprised peripheral blood or thyroid tissue (not recorded which). The CDR3 DNA reads as TGTGCCAGCAGCTTGGGCCCTGTCGGAGGTTCTAGGGGTGAAAAACTGTTTTTT. Translation: CASSLGPVGGSRGEKLFF.